The 25 T cell receptor beta chains listed next were all sequenced from one sample in a study of T cell repertoires in cytomegalovirus infection (dated by TCRdb to the late 2010s). Per the publication, the treatment or condition label means: in vitro stimulation with specific CMV peptide epitopes to enrich CMV-specific T cells. Their antigens remain unidentified. Sequencing was performed on an Illumina HiSeq 1500. Starting from the raw public reads, TCRdb applied fastp trimming at Q25, assembled clones with MiXCR and retained in-frame beta chains. Each CDR3 protein appears once, grouped with its most common genes and DNA. The sample yields 650,000 to 850,000 distinct CDR3 sequences; about 28% were counted once. The ten largest clones take up less than 15% of the sample. Sequenced here: cultured CD8+ T cells from PBMCs, sampled from culture after CMV antigen stimulation. The receptors here all came from a human donor in good health (CMV status not recorded). Some clones in this sample may be carry-over from other donors' samples.

The V and J genes are TRBV10-3 and TRBJ2-3, with D possibly TRBD1 on 6 matching bases. This CDR3 has 15 amino acids. Germline lookup yields CDR1 ENHRY and CDR2 SYGVKD. V was clipped by 3 bases and J by 2 bases, with 12 bases between them. Here the CDR3 reads CAISETGIYTDTQYF. CDR3 DNA sequence: TGTGCCATCAGTGAAACAGGGATTTACACAGATACGCAGTATTTT.

The chain links TRBV5-1 to TRBJ2-5; TRBD1 is a possible D gene (5 bases). The CDR3 contains 15 residues. V was pared by 2 bases and J by 5 bases, with 16 bases between. Germline CDR1 reads SGHRS; CDR2 reads YFSETQ. The CDR3 here is CASSFRDREVETQYF. CDR3 nucleotide sequence: TGCGCCAGCAGCTTCAGGGATAGGGAAGTGGAGACCCAGTACTTC.

This clonotype has only a few counts. CDR3 bases: TGTGCCATCAGTAGCGGGGGTAACACCGGGGAGCTGTTTTTT. It translates to CAISSGGNTGELFF. The J gene is TRBJ2-2, the V gene TRBV10-3; 8 nucleotides match TRBD2. From germline, CDR1 is ENHRY and CDR2 SYGVKD. Losses at the gene ends were 5 bases for V and 2 bases for J; bases not matched to a gene: 1. The CDR3 is made up of 14 amino acids.

Only a few counts were recorded for this clonotype. This chain connects TRBV10-2 to TRBJ2-7; D unclear. The germline gives CDR1 WSHSY, CDR2 SAAADI. V lost 5 bases to trimming and J lost 2 bases, with 13 bases between them. The CDR3 covers 14 residues. CDR3 protein: CASSQRRETYEQYF. CDR3 nucleotides: TGCGCCAGCAGTCAACGGAGAGAAACCTACGAGCAGTACTTC.

The V call is TRBV27, the J call TRBJ1-3, with D unclear. Looked up from germline, CDR1 is MNHEY and CDR2 is SMNVEV (reference sequence). CDR3 size: 12 residues. V lost 6 bases and J lost 3, with 6 bases in between. CDR3 DNA sequence: TGTGCCAGCAGGGGTGGTGGAAACACCATATATTTT. This translates into CASRGGGNTIYF.

This clonotype was recorded a few times. The chain joins TRBV4-1 to TRBJ1-1; D unresolved. Trimming removed 3 bases at V and 7 bases at J, with 12 bases between. The CDR3 sequence is 13 residues long. CDR1 MGHRA and CDR2 YSYEKL come from the germline V gene. In DNA, the CDR3 is TGCGCCAGCAGCCATCGATCAGGCCTTGAAGCTTTCTTT. Protein sequence: CASSHRSGLEAFF.

This clonotype came up a few times. The chain couples TRBV29-1 to TRBJ2-3; a possible D gene is TRBD2 (6 bases). V gave up 5 bases and J gave up 1 base, with 13 bases separating them. CDR1 and CDR2 (germline): SQVTM, ANQGSEA. This CDR3 spans 14 amino acids. CDR3 sequence (DNA): TGCAGCGTTAACTCGGGACTCCGCACAGATACGCAGTATTTT. It translates to CSVNSGLRTDTQYF.

This rearrangement joins TRBV5-1 to TRBJ1-2; the match to TRBD1 covers 10 bases. Germline CDR1 is SGHRS and CDR2 is YFSETQ. The J segment lost 6 bases and the V segment lost 2 bases, leaving 7 bases of the junction unmatched. This CDR3 region has 15 residues. CDR3 coding DNA: TGCGCCAGCAGCTTTGGACAGGGGGAAGTTCATGGCTACACCTTC. Its translation is CASSFGQGEVHGYTF. The whole variable domain, filled in from reference TRBV5-1 and TRBJ1-2, reads KAGVTQTPRYLIKTRGQQVTLSCSPISGHRSVSWYQQTPGQGLQFLFEYFSETQRNKGNFPGRFSGRQFSNSRSEMNVSTLELGDSALYLCASSFGQGEVHGYTFGSGTRLTVV.

In its sample, this clonotype was seen a few times. This chain joins TRBV5-1 and TRBJ1-1; the D is unclear. Trimming took off 4 bases at V and 1 base at J, with 17 bases between the two ends. CDR1 SGHRS and CDR2 YFSETQ come from the germline V gene. The CDR3 consists of 16 residues. The CDR3 DNA follows: TGCGCCAGCAGCAGACCGACATTACGGCAGAACACTGAAGCTTTCTTT. Translation gives CASSRPTLRQNTEAFF.

Remarks on this clonotype: Germline is not matched at one junction end, which may reflect a read error. The rearrangement uses TRBV12-3 or TRBV12-4 and TRBJ2-1, with 8 positions matching TRBD1. The CDR3 contains 15 residues. The CDR3 coding sequence is TGTGCCAGCAGTTCGTTGGACAGGGTCTACAATAAGCAGTTCTTC. It is translated as CASSSLDRVYNKQFF.

This clonotype was seen a few times. The chain employs TRBV27 and TRBJ1-1; D ambiguous. The CDR3 is made up of 15 amino acids. The germline gives CDR1 MNHEY, CDR2 SMNVEV (reference sequence). V lost 5 bases and J lost 1, with 14 bases in between. CDR3 amino acids: CASSPDPSENTEAFF. CDR3 sequence (DNA): TGTGCCAGCAGTCCCGACCCCTCAGAGAACACTGAAGCTTTCTTT.

Only a few counts were recorded for this clonotype. This chain links TRBV6-1 with TRBJ2-2; 8 nucleotides agree with TRBD1. From germline, CDR1 is MNHNS and CDR2 SASEGT. The CDR3 extends over 15 amino acids. V lost 5 bases to trimming and J lost 6 bases; unmatched junction nucleotides: 8. CDR3 nucleotides: TGTGCCAGCAGTCCTATACAGGGGGTGGCCGGGGAGCTGTTTTTT. This gives the protein CASSPIQGVAGELFF.

In its sample, this clonotype was seen a few times. This chain connects TRBV2 to TRBJ2-5, with 10 nucleotides matching TRBD1. The V segment lost 7 bases and the J segment 1 base; nucleotides outside the gene matches: 9. The germline V gene has CDR1 SNHLY and CDR2 FYNNEI. The CDR3 has 16 amino acids. CDR3 in DNA: TGTGCCAGCACTTGGGACAGGGGAATAAGCCAAGAGACCCAGTACTTC. The encoded protein is CASTWDRGISQETQYF. The whole variable domain, remainder taken from reference TRBV2 and TRBJ2-5, is EPEVTQTPSHQVTQMGQEVILRCVPISNHLYFYWYRQILGQKVEFLVSFYNNEISEKSEIFDDQFSVERPDGSNFTLKIRSTKLEDSAMYFCASTWDRGISQETQYFGPGTRLLVL.

In DNA form, the CDR3 reads TGTGCCAGCAGCGTAGCCAGGTCGAGCTCTGGGGCCAACGTCCTGACTTTC. It yields the protein CASSVARSSSGANVLTF. V is TRBV9 and J is TRBJ2-6; no definite D call. The germline V gene has CDR1 SGDLS and CDR2 YYNGEE. CDR3 size: 17 residues. Between the trimmed V and J ends, which lost 0 bases and 0 bases, there was a span of 10 bases.

DNA for the CDR3: TGTGCCAGCAGCTTAGCGCCTGGCGGTTACAATGAGCAGTTCTTC. The encoded protein is CASSLAPGGYNEQFF. The V call is TRBV7-9, the J call TRBJ2-1; D not resolved. V was trimmed by 0 bases and J by 4 bases, leaving 10 bases between them. The CDR3 spans 15 residues. Germline loops: CDR1 SEHNR, CDR2 FQNEAQ (reference sequence).

This clonotype turned up a few times. The J gene is TRBJ2-7, the V gene TRBV14; tentative D call: TRBD2 (5 bases). The length of the CDR3 is 14 residues. Trimming took 3 bases from V and 3 from J, leaving 12 bases between them. Germline-derived CDR1 and CDR2 are SGHDN and FVKESK. The CDR3 loop is CASSHNLGSYEQYF. The CDR3 bases are TGTGCCAGCAGCCATAATTTAGGGAGCTACGAGCAGTACTTC.

In nucleotides, the CDR3 is TGTGCCAGCTCACCAACAGTCCCTTATAGCTCCTACGAGCAGTACGTC. It encodes CASSPTVPYSSYEQYV. The J gene is TRBJ2-7, the V gene TRBV18; no definite D call. The germline V gene encodes CDR1 KGHSH and CDR2 LQKENI. The germline V and J ends were trimmed by 2 bases and 0 bases, with 14 bases remaining between them. This CDR3 comprises 16 residues.

The CDR3 coding sequence is TGTGCCAGCAGCTCCGGACTAGCGGGGGGGCCTGGGGAGACCCAGTACTTC. Its translation: CASSSGLAGGPGETQYF. The chain links TRBV11-2 to TRBJ2-5; TRBD2 matches at 15 bases. The germline gives CDR1 SGHAT, CDR2 FQNNGV. The junction had 8 bases not matched to a gene; V was cut back by 4 bases and J by 5 bases. The CDR3 covers 17 residues.

This clonotype was recorded once. The V gene is TRBV20-1, the J gene TRBJ2-1; possible D gene TRBD1, 5 bases. The germline CDR1 and CDR2 sequences are DFQATT and SNEGSKA (reference sequence). V dropped 2 bases and J dropped 3 bases, with 5 bases sitting between them. The CDR3 has 12 amino acids. CDR3 sequence: CSARQGYNEQFF. In DNA, the CDR3 is TGCAGTGCTAGACAGGGCTACAATGAGCAGTTCTTC.

This clonotype was found many times. The V call is TRBV7-2, the J call TRBJ2-1; D uncertain. CDR3 size: 15 residues. Germline-derived CDR1 and CDR2 are SGHTA and FQGNSA. Trimming removed 3 bases at V and 7 bases at J, with 16 bases between. The CDR3 bases are TGTGCCAGCAGCTTTTGGGCTAGGAGTGTGAATGAGCAGTTCTTC. Amino acid sequence: CASSFWARSVNEQFF.

This clonotype was seen ten or more times. V gene TRBV7-8 combines with J gene TRBJ2-5; a weak D match, TRBD1 (5 bases). The V end was cut by 1 base, the J end by 4 bases, with 7 bases between. The CDR3 spans 13 residues. Looked up from germline, CDR1 is SGHVS and CDR2 is FQNEAQ. CDR3 DNA: TGTGCCAGCAGCTTAGGCAGGGCAGAGACCCAGTACTTC. Translating it yields CASSLGRAETQYF.

The V gene is TRBV19, the J gene TRBJ2-7; TRBD1 matches 12 bases. The CDR3 totals 14 residues. The junction had 3 bases not matched to a gene; V was cut back by 4 bases and J by 5 bases. Germline CDR1 LNHDA, CDR2 SQIVND (reference sequence). Here the CDR3 reads CASSTGTGGDEQYF. The CDR3 bases are TGTGCCAGTAGTACGGGGACAGGGGGCGACGAGCAGTACTTC.

This clonotype was seen many times. The chain couples TRBV7-2 to TRBJ1-2; tentatively, D is TRBD1 (6 bases). CDR3 length: 11 residues. Between the trimmed V and J ends, which lost 5 bases and 6 bases, there was a span of 7 bases. Germline V lookup: CDR1 SGHTA, CDR2 FQGNSA. CDR3 loop: CASSPGDGYTF. The DNA of the CDR3 is TGTGCCAGCAGCCCAGGGGATGGCTACACCTTC.

This clonotype was recorded a few times. The rearrangement links TRBV4-2 to TRBJ2-5, with TRBD2 matching 11 bases. The CDR3 spans 16 residues. The junction had 6 bases not matched to a gene; V was cut back by 4 bases and J by 2 bases. Germline assignment: CDR1 LGHNA and CDR2 YNFKEQ. The CDR3 coding sequence is TGTGCCAGCAGCCCCTATAGCGGGGGGGTTCAAGAGACCCAGTACTTC. It encodes CASSPYSGGVQETQYF.

In its sample, this clonotype was seen a few times. The DNA for the CDR3 is TGTGCCAGCAGCGATACGACAGGGTGGGATCAGCCCCAGCATTTT. This codes for CASSDTTGWDQPQHF. The chain employs TRBV7-9 and TRBJ1-5; 7 nucleotides match TRBD1. CDR3 size: 15 residues. V dropped 5 bases and J dropped 5; count of bases not matched to a gene: 9. The germline CDR1 and CDR2 sequences are SEHNR and FQNEAQ (reference sequence).